These T cell receptor beta chains were read from a single sample in a study of cytomegalovirus exposure and HLA in healthy donors. Some clones are missing from TCRdb's copy, which holds only in-frame ones; the method was immunoSEQ multiplex PCR. This sample carries 150,000 to 200,000 clones, 65% to 90% of them seen once, and the ten largest clones take almost 2%. Sample: PBMCs. These receptors all stem from a woman in her late teens or twenties in good health and CMV-seronegative. Both conserved end residues are part of each CDR3. The order of the fields is clone size, J gene, D gene, V gene, CDR3 protein, CDR3 DNA. A D gene is named only where the DNA matches it firmly. Size is omitted from some rows. Given values are once, few, many or a class for expanded clones.

clone size: few
J gene: TRBJ1-5
D gene: NA
V gene: TRBV2
CDR3 protein: CASSVQGINQPQHF
CDR3 DNA: TGTGCCAGCAGTGTGCAGGGGATCAATCAGCCCCAGCATTTT

clone size: NA
J gene: TRBJ2-7
D gene: TRBD2
V gene: TRBV6-1
CDR3 protein: CASSESPGGGGEQYF
CDR3 DNA: TGTGCCAGCAGTGAATCTCCGGGGGGAGGAGGGGAGCAGTACTTC

clone size: NA
J gene: TRBJ1-1
D gene: NA
V gene: TRBV5-1
CDR3 protein: CASSLGTAPGAFF
CDR3 DNA: TGCGCCAGCAGCTTGGGAACAGCCCCAGGAGCTTTCTTT

clone size: NA
J gene: TRBJ2-2
D gene: NA
V gene: TRBV28
CDR3 protein: CASMEGTNTGELFF
CDR3 DNA: TGTGCCAGCATGGAGGGGACTAACACCGGGGAGCTGTTTTTT

clone size: NA
J gene: TRBJ1-2
D gene: TRBD1
V gene: TRBV27
CDR3 protein: CASSSTGGVHYTF
CDR3 DNA: TGTGCCAGCAGTTCTACAGGGGGCGTCCACTACACCTTC

clone size: NA
J gene: TRBJ2-7
D gene: NA
V gene: TRBV28
CDR3 protein: CASSFEYEQYF
CDR3 DNA: TGTGCCAGCAGTTTCGAGTACGAGCAGTACTTC

clone size: NA
J gene: TRBJ1-1
D gene: NA
V gene: TRBV12-5
CDR3 protein: CASGLSSTRNTEAFF
CDR3 DNA: TGTGCTAGTGGTTTGTCCTCGACAAGGAACACTGAAGCTTTCTTT

clone size: NA
J gene: TRBJ1-3
D gene: TRBD1
V gene: TRBV5-1
CDR3 protein: CASSSDRGGGNTIYF
CDR3 DNA: TGCGCCAGCAGCTCCGACAGGGGTGGTGGAAACACCATATATTTT

clone size: NA
J gene: TRBJ2-1
D gene: TRBD2
V gene: TRBV6-4
CDR3 protein: CASSDSTSVSYNEQFF
CDR3 DNA: TGTGCCAGCAGTGACTCGACTAGCGTCTCCTACAATGAGCAGTTCTTC

clone size: NA
J gene: TRBJ2-7
D gene: NA
V gene: TRBV27
CDR3 protein: CASSPEVVVFDEQYF
CDR3 DNA: TGTGCCAGCAGTCCAGAGGTAGTTGTCTTTGACGAGCAGTACTTC

clone size: NA
J gene: TRBJ1-1
D gene: TRBD1
V gene: TRBV2
CDR3 protein: CASSELTGGFEAFF
CDR3 DNA: TGTGCCAGCAGCGAGTTAACAGGGGGCTTCGAAGCTTTCTTT

clone size: NA
J gene: TRBJ1-2
D gene: NA
V gene: TRBV15
CDR3 protein: CATSRVQGHGYTF
CDR3 DNA: TGTGCCACCAGCAGAGTACAGGGCCATGGCTACACCTTC

clone size: NA
J gene: TRBJ1-2
D gene: TRBD1
V gene: TRBV19
CDR3 protein: CASSRQGGYTF
CDR3 DNA: TGTGCCAGTAGTAGACAGGGTGGCTACACCTTC

clone size: NA
J gene: TRBJ1-2
D gene: NA
V gene: TRBV9
CDR3 protein: CASSVGLQGGYGYTF
CDR3 DNA: TGTGCCAGCAGCGTAGGACTACAGGGCGGCTATGGCTACACCTTC

clone size: NA
J gene: TRBJ1-6
D gene: NA
V gene: TRBV11-2
CDR3 protein: CASSLSSSYNSPLHF
CDR3 DNA: TGTGCCAGCAGTCTGTCGAGCTCCTATAATTCACCCCTCCACTTT

clone size: NA
J gene: TRBJ1-2
D gene: TRBD1
V gene: TRBV30
CDR3 protein: CAWSSGQGNYGYTF
CDR3 DNA: TGTGCCTGGAGTTCGGGACAGGGGAACTATGGCTACACCTTC

clone size: NA
J gene: TRBJ1-5
D gene: NA
V gene: TRBV28
CDR3 protein: CASSEFGGWDNMGHQPQHF
CDR3 DNA: TGTGCCAGCAGCGAGTTTGGGGGTTGGGACAACATGGGCCATCAGCCCCAGCATTTT

clone size: NA
J gene: TRBJ1-1
D gene: NA
V gene: TRBV5-6
CDR3 protein: CASSLGTGTEAFF
CDR3 DNA: TGTGCCAGCAGTTTGGGCACAGGGACTGAAGCTTTCTTT

clone size: NA
J gene: TRBJ1-1
D gene: TRBD1
V gene: TRBV19
CDR3 protein: CASSGQGVTEAFF
CDR3 DNA: TGTGCCAGTAGTGGACAGGGGGTGACTGAAGCTTTCTTT

clone size: NA
J gene: TRBJ1-1
D gene: TRBD1
V gene: TRBV7-9
CDR3 protein: CASSLGGQGSKTFF
CDR3 DNA: TGTGCCAGCAGCTTAGGTGGACAGGGGTCGAAAACTTTCTTT

clone size: NA
J gene: TRBJ2-5
D gene: NA
V gene: TRBV7-9
CDR3 protein: CASSLLQETQYF
CDR3 DNA: TGTGCCAGCAGCTTATTACAAGAGACCCAGTACTTC

clone size: NA
J gene: TRBJ2-7
D gene: TRBD2
V gene: TRBV9
CDR3 protein: CASSVGRLAGVYEQYF
CDR3 DNA: TGTGCCAGCAGCGTAGGCAGACTAGCGGGAGTCTACGAGCAGTACTTC

clone size: NA
J gene: TRBJ2-1
D gene: TRBD2
V gene: TRBV6-4
CDR3 protein: CASSDSTSSHEQFF
CDR3 DNA: TGTGCCAGCAGTGACTCGACTAGCAGCCATGAGCAGTTCTTC

clone size: few
J gene: TRBJ2-1
D gene: NA
V gene: TRBV2
CDR3 protein: CASSPAEGVSYNEQFF
CDR3 DNA: TGTGCCAGCAGCCCCGCAGAGGGGGTCTCCTACAATGAGCAGTTCTTC

clone size: NA
J gene: TRBJ1-2
D gene: TRBD1
V gene: TRBV6-5
CDR3 protein: CASTRQGNYGYTF
CDR3 DNA: TGTGCCAGCACCCGACAGGGAAACTATGGCTACACCTTC

clone size: NA
J gene: TRBJ1-6
D gene: NA
V gene: TRBV7-2
CDR3 protein: CASSLDQGNSPLHF
CDR3 DNA: TGTGCCAGCAGCTTAGACCAGGGCAATTCACCCCTCCACTTT

clone size: NA
J gene: TRBJ2-5
D gene: TRBD2
V gene: TRBV27
CDR3 protein: CASSSYYLIAGEETQYF
CDR3 DNA: TGTGCCAGCAGTTCATATTACCTAATAGCGGGAGAAGAGACCCAGTACTTC

clone size: NA
J gene: TRBJ2-3
D gene: NA
V gene: TRBV19
CDR3 protein: CASSSSSTDTQYF
CDR3 DNA: TGTGCCAGTAGTTCTAGCTCAACAGATACGCAGTATTTT

clone size: NA
J gene: TRBJ2-2
D gene: TRBD1
V gene: TRBV27
CDR3 protein: CASSTGQGSYYAGELFF
CDR3 DNA: TGTGCCAGCAGTACCGGACAGGGGAGTTATTACGCCGGGGAGCTGTTTTTT